Sequencing of this TCR beta chain was carried out in a study of Ad26.COV2.S vaccination and SARS-CoV-2 variants. The method was immunoSEQ multiplex PCR; TCRdb's version includes in-frame clones alone and lacks a portion of them. The table shows approximately 360,000 clones, with about four fifths occurring only once. Treatment in this sample: 19 received Ad26.COV2.S at low or high dose, single or two shots; roughly five received placebo; per-sample allocation not given. Each sample was drawn 63 days after the first injection (of vaccine or placebo). CDR3 size: 14 residues. Germline V gene lookup returns CDR1 SGHTA and CDR2 FQGNSA. V trimming: 4 bases; J trimming: 6 bases; junction bases outside the gene matches: 5.

The chain carries TRBV7-2 and TRBJ1-4; 7 nucleotides agree with TRBD1. This receptor was taken from a person between 18 and 65 years old who received the Ad26.COV2.S COVID-19 vaccine or a placebo. The material was peripheral blood, obtained in a trial of Ad26.COV2.S vaccine versus placebo. Here the CDR3 reads CASSSQGPYEKLFF. The CDR3 bases are TGTGCCAGCAGCTCACAGGGGCCGTATGAAAAACTGTTTTTT.